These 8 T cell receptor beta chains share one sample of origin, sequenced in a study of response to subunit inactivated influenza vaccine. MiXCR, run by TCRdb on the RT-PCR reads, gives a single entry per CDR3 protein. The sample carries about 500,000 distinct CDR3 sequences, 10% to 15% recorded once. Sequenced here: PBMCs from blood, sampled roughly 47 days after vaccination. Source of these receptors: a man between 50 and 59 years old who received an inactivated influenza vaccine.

CDR3 amino acids: CASSYRSGPEAFF. CDR3 nucleotide sequence: TGTGCCAGCAGTTACCGGTCCGGACCTGAAGCTTTCTTT. V usage is TRBV6-2 or TRBV6-3 and J usage is TRBJ1-1; D gene uncertain. This CDR3 contains 13 residues. Trimming took off 2 bases at V and 6 bases at J, with 10 bases between the two ends. Germline CDR1 reads MNHEY; CDR2 reads SVGEGT.

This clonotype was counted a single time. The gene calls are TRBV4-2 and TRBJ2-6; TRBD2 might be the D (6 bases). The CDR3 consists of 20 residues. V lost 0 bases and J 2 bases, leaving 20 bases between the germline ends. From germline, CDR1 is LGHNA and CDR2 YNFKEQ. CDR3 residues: CASSQDLFRGRGAGANVLTF. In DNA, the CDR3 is TGTGCCAGCAGCCAAGACTTATTTCGGGGGAGAGGGGCTGGGGCCAACGTCCTGACTTTC.

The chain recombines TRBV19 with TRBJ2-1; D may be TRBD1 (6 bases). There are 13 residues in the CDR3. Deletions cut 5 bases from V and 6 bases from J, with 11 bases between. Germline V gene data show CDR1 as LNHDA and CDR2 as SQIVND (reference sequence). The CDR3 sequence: CASSYRVGNEQFF. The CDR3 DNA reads TGTGCCAGTAGTTACAGGGTAGGCAATGAGCAGTTCTTC.

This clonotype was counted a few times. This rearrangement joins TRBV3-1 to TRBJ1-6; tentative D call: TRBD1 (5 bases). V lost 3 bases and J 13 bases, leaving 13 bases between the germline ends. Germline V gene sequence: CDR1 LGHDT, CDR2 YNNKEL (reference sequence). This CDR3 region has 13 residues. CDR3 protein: CASSQDTRDPLHF. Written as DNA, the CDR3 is TGTGCCAGCAGCCAGGACACGAGAGATCCCCTCCACTTT.

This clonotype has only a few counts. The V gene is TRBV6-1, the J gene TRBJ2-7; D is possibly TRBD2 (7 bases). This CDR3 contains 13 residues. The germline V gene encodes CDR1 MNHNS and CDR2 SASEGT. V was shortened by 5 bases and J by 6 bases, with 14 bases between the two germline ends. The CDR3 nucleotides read TGTGCCAGCAGTCGGGCAGGGGAGGGCGAGCAGTACTTC. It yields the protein CASSRAGEGEQYF.

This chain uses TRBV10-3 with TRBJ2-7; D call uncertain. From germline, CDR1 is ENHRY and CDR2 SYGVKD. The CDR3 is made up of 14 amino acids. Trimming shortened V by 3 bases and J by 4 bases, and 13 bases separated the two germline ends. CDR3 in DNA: TGTGCCATCAGTGACGAGCGTACTACGTACGAGCAGTACTTC. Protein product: CAISDERTTYEQYF.

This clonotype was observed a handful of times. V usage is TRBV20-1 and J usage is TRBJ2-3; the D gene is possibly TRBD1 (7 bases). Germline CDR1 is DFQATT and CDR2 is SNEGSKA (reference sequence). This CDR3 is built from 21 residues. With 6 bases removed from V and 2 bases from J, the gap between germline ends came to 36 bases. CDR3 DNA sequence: TGCAGTGCCAAAAAAGCTACCCGGGACAGAAGTCGACGGGAGCCCACAGATACGCAGTATTTT. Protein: CSAKKATRDRSRREPTDTQYF.

CDR3 nucleotide sequence: TGTGCCAGCAGCCTCGACAGGGTGCGGGGTGAGCAGTTCTTC. Translated, it gives CASSLDRVRGEQFF. V is TRBV7-8 and J is TRBJ2-1; TRBD1 might be the D (7 bases). V was pared by 5 bases and J by 9 bases, with 17 bases between. This CDR3 contains 14 residues. Per the germline V gene, CDR1 is SGHVS and CDR2 is FQNEAQ.